This T cell receptor (beta chain) was documented in a study of blood T cell repertoires in COVID-19. Study in general: Sites in the United States, Italy and Spain provided acute and convalescent COVID-19 samples. Sources were T cells, B-cell-depleted T cells, or PBMCs; the material itself was cDNA or gDNA.

CDR1 is SEHNR, CDR2 FQNEAQ, per germline (reference sequence). The V segment lost 7 bases and the J segment 4 bases; nucleotides outside the gene matches: 14. The CDR3 consists of 18 residues. Some clones are missing from TCRdb's copy, which holds only in-frame ones; the method was immunoSEQ multiplex PCR. The sample holds 350,000 to 450,000 clones; approximately 90% are singletons and the top ten take around 1.1%. Sequenced material: PBMCs or T cells enriched from blood (not recorded which). The TCR originated in a man younger than 45 who had recovered from COVID-19. The chain combines TRBV7-9 with TRBJ1-6; 9 nucleotides agree with TRBD1. The CDR3 coding sequence is TGTGCCAGCACCGCGGGACAGGGCACGCATAATTATAATTCACCCCTCCACTTT. It encodes CASTAGQGTHNYNSPLHF.